These 21 T cell receptor beta chains share one sample of origin, sequenced in a study of blood T cell repertoires in COVID-19. The repertoire was sequenced with immunoSEQ multiplex PCR; TCRdb's copy has only in-frame clones and lacks some. This sample has 130,000 to 150,000 clones, with about 80% found just once. The sample was peripheral blood. These receptor sequences come from a woman aged 80 or over with acute or convalescent COVID-19.

The genes are TRBV6-5 and TRBJ2-1; 9 bases agree with TRBD1. Germline trimming cut 6 bases from V and 9 bases from J; bases unmatched to any gene: 9. CDR3 size: 14 residues. CDR1 MNHEY and CDR2 SVGAGI come from the germline V gene. The CDR3, as DNA: TGTGCCAGCAGCCCGGACAGGGGACGGAGTGAGCAGTTCTTC. Translation gives CASSPDRGRSEQFF.

CDR3 sequence (DNA): TGCGCCAGCAGCCCAACCCTGCTAGCGGGGGGCTCTGGGGAGACCCAGTACTTC. It encodes CASSPTLLAGGSGETQYF. This chain uses TRBV5-1 with TRBJ2-5; 11 bases fit TRBD2. V lost 4 bases and J lost 5; bases outside the gene matches: 16. CDR1 and CDR2 (germline): SGHRS, YFSETQ. The CDR3 runs 18 residues.

V and J are TRBV7-9 and TRBJ1-1, with TRBD1 matching 8 bases. The CDR3 extends over 15 amino acids. CDR1 SEHNR and CDR2 FQNEAQ come from the germline V gene (reference sequence). With V trimmed by 5 bases and J by 1 base, 6 bases remained unmatched. The CDR3 region has the DNA TGTGCCAGCAGCCCGAGGACAGGGCAGAACACTGAAGCTTTCTTT. It is translated as CASSPRTGQNTEAFF.

Here the CDR3 reads CSVQSARSYTF. The CDR3, as DNA: TGCAGCGTCCAGAGTGCGAGGTCCTATACCTTC. The V call is TRBV29-1, the J call TRBJ1-2; D is ambiguous. Trimming took off 6 bases at V and 14 bases at J, with 19 bases between the two ends. CDR1 and CDR2 (germline): SQVTM, ANQGSEA. The CDR3 contains 11 residues.

The J gene is TRBJ1-2, the V gene TRBV9; weak D call: TRBD1 (6 bases). The length of the CDR3 is 15 residues. Germline CDR1 reads SGDLS; CDR2 reads YYNGEE. V was trimmed by 3 bases and J by 5 bases, leaving 17 bases between them. The CDR3 reads CASSGASGGGYGYTF. CDR3 in DNA: TGTGCCAGCAGCGGAGCATCGGGGGGCGGATATGGCTACACCTTC.

The chain uses TRBV19 and TRBJ1-1; 8 bases line up with TRBD1. CDR3 length: 14 amino acids. V shed 9 bases, J shed 0 bases, and the junction held 6 bases outside the gene matches. From germline, CDR1 is LNHDA and CDR2 SQIVND (reference sequence). The CDR3 region has the DNA TGTGCCAGCCAAACCAGGGGGCTGAACACTGAAGCTTTCTTT. Protein: CASQTRGLNTEAFF.

The rearrangement uses TRBV10-3 and TRBJ1-2; 7 bases map to TRBD1. The CDR3 spans 14 residues. CDR1 is ENHRY and CDR2 is SYGVKD in the germline V gene. V lost 2 bases and J lost 6; bases outside the gene matches: 6. The CDR3 sequence: CAISEGQALHGYTF. CDR3 DNA sequence: TGTGCCATCAGTGAGGGACAGGCCCTCCATGGCTACACCTTC.

This clone is deemed medium-sized (0.01 to 0.1%). The sample carries other DNA sequences with the same CDR3. The chain combines TRBV9 with TRBJ2-6, with 7 bases that match TRBD1. The CDR3 loop spans 15 amino acids. CDR1 and CDR2 (germline): SGDLS, YYNGEE. V was pared by 0 bases and J by 4 bases, with 1 base of the junction left unmatched. CDR3 amino acids: CASSVEGAGANVLTF. The DNA for the CDR3 is TGTGCCAGCAGCGTAGAGGGGGCGGGGGCCAACGTCCTGACTTTC.

The chain employs TRBV27 and TRBJ2-2; D perhaps matches TRBD1 (5 bases). This CDR3 region has 15 residues. Germline values: CDR1 MNHEY, CDR2 SMNVEV (reference sequence). Between the trimmed V and J ends, which lost 4 bases and 6 bases, there was a span of 15 bases. The CDR3 spells CASSWRTNRAGELFF. The CDR3 DNA is TGTGCCAGCAGTTGGCGGACAAATAGGGCCGGGGAGCTGTTTTTT.

The chain is built from TRBV3-1 (or the pseudogene TRBV3-2) and TRBJ2-7; 8 bases are shared with TRBD1. Germline CDR1 LGHDT, CDR2 YNNKEL (reference sequence). The CDR3 is 15 amino acids. After removal of 4 bases from V and 2 bases from J, the junction contained 7 bases not matched to a gene. For the CDR3, the DNA is TGTGCCAGCAGCCCCCAGGGGGCCGTTACCTACGAGCAGTACTTC. It encodes CASSPQGAVTYEQYF.

The chain is built from TRBV6-6 and TRBJ1-3, with 9 bases matching TRBD1. This CDR3 is 14 amino acids long. CDR1 MNHNY and CDR2 SVGAGI come from the germline V gene (reference sequence). After removal of 4 bases from V and 6 bases from J, the junction contained 4 bases not matched to a gene. The CDR3 nucleotides read TGTGCCAGCAGTTGGACAGGGGATAAAAACACCATATATTTT. Translation: CASSWTGDKNTIYF.

The chain couples TRBV18 to TRBJ1-6; D is unresolved. Germline V lookup: CDR1 KGHSH, CDR2 LQKENI. The CDR3 runs to 13 residues. Trimming removed 5 bases at V and 5 bases at J, with 7 bases between. The CDR3 protein is CASSIADNSPLHF. Here the CDR3 DNA reads TGTGCCAGCTCAATAGCCGATAATTCACCCCTCCACTTT.

The V call is TRBV29-1, the J call TRBJ1-1; maybe TRBD1 (5 bases). The CDR3 is 11 residues long. V was cut by 5 bases and J by 1 base, with 5 bases left in between. Germline V gene data show CDR1 as SQVTM and CDR2 as ANQGSEA. The CDR3: CSVQGNTEAFF. The CDR3, as DNA: TGCAGCGTTCAGGGGAACACTGAAGCTTTCTTT. The full variable domain, with the rest looked up from reference TRBV29-1 and TRBJ1-1, is SAVISQKPSRDICQRGTSLTIQCQVDSQVTMMFWYRQQPGQSLTLIATANQGSEATYESGFVIDKFPISRPNLTFSTLTVSNMSPEDSSIYLCSVQGNTEAFFGQGTRLTVV.

The chain is built from TRBV27 and TRBJ1-5; D gene uncertain. The CDR3 contains 14 residues. CDR1 is MNHEY and CDR2 is SMNVEV in the germline V gene (reference sequence). The germline V and J ends were trimmed by 5 bases and 2 bases, with 10 bases remaining between them. The CDR3 protein is CASSIGQGNQPQHF. DNA of the CDR3: TGTGCCAGCAGTATCGGCCAGGGCAATCAGCCCCAGCATTTT.

This clone showed up just once. The chain is built from TRBV7-2 and TRBJ2-7; maybe TRBD2 (9 bases). Germline V gene sequence: CDR1 SGHTA, CDR2 FQGNSA. The CDR3 is 14 amino acids. Written as DNA, the CDR3 is TGTGCTACTAGCGGGCAGGGGGCAAGCTACGAGCAGTACTTC. This codes for CATSGQGASYEQYF.

This sequence joins TRBV18 and TRBJ2-3; a possible D gene is TRBD1 (7 bases). V dropped 0 bases and J dropped 3 bases, with 10 bases sitting between them. Germline assignment: CDR1 KGHSH and CDR2 LQKENI. This CDR3 spans 15 amino acids. CDR3 sequence: CASSPPQGRTDTQYF. The CDR3, as DNA: TGTGCCAGCTCACCACCACAGGGGAGGACAGATACGCAGTATTTT. Full variable domain (remainder filled in from reference TRBV18 and TRBJ2-3): NAGVMQNPRHLVRRRGQEARLRCSPMKGHSHVYWYRQLPEEGLKFMVYLQKENIIDESGMPKERFSAEFPKEGPSILRIQQVVRGDSAAYFCASSPPQGRTDTQYFGPGTRLTVL.

The genes are TRBV19 and TRBJ1-2; 7 nucleotides match TRBD1. The CDR3 length is 15 residues. The junction had 7 bases not matched to a gene; V was cut back by 5 bases and J by 1 base. In germline, CDR1 is LNHDA, CDR2 SQIVND (reference sequence). In DNA form, the CDR3 reads TGTGCCAGTAGTCGGACAGGCCCGGATAACTATGGCTACACCTTC. Translated, it gives CASSRTGPDNYGYTF.

The V call is TRBV20-1, the J call TRBJ2-7; no clear D gene. Germline loops: CDR1 DFQATT, CDR2 SNEGSKA (reference sequence). The CDR3 is made up of 11 amino acids. V was shortened by 0 bases and J by 4 bases, with 4 bases between the two germline ends. The CDR3 nucleotides are TGCAGTGCTAGAGATGTATACGAGCAGTACTTC. Encoded protein: CSARDVYEQYF.

The chain couples TRBV5-1 to TRBJ2-1; 7 bases are a match to TRBD2. Germline V gives CDR1 SGHRS, CDR2 YFSETQ. V trimming: 10 bases; J trimming: 9 bases; junction bases outside the gene matches: 13. The CDR3 extends over 13 amino acids. The CDR3: CASGRAGVGEQFF. CDR3 nucleotides: TGCGCCTCAGGAAGGGCGGGAGTAGGTGAGCAGTTCTTC.

This chain links TRBV7-9 with TRBJ2-2; 12 bases match TRBD2. The CDR3 contains 16 residues. V trimming: 8 bases; J trimming: 6 bases; junction bases outside the gene matches: 10. Looked up from germline, CDR1 is SEHNR and CDR2 is FQNEAQ (reference sequence). CDR3 sequence reads: CASPDPSGGAAGELFF. In DNA form, the CDR3 reads TGTGCCAGCCCCGACCCTAGCGGGGGGGCTGCCGGGGAGCTGTTTTTT.

The chain uses TRBV5-6 and TRBJ1-5; D is uncertain. CDR3 size: 15 residues. The ends were cut back, 4 bases at V and 0 bases at J, with 11 bases in the middle. Germline CDR1 is SGHDT and CDR2 is YYEEEE. The CDR3 nucleotides read TGTGCCAGCAGCCGAACAGAAAATAGCAATCAGCCCCAGCATTTT. Encoded protein: CASSRTENSNQPQHF.